This T cell receptor beta chain was recorded in a study of OX40 agonist ivuxolimab in advanced cancers. Study summary: A male proportion of under 90% was recorded, with mean age about 60 years and range roughly 20 to 90.

On this clone itself: Antigen specificity is unknown.

V trimming: 5 bases; J trimming: 8 bases; junction bases outside the gene matches: 8. Germline lookup yields CDR1 MNHEY and CDR2 SVGAGI. CDR3 length equals 14 residues. Study-wide findings and caveats: In the expanded peripheral T cells, antigen specificity was never determined. With doses of 0.1 to 3.0 mg/kg, CD4+ and CD8+ blood T cells had undergone clonal expansion by week 6. CD4+ T cells averaged fewer expanded clones than CD8+ T cells.

Sequencing was performed with immunoSEQ multiplex PCR; in TCRdb, only in-frame clones are kept and a portion is missing. Here the sample spans tens of thousands of clones, 90% to 95% being singletons. The V gene is TRBV6-5, the J gene TRBJ2-2; 7 bases align to TRBD1. This clonotype was sampled from an adult with an advanced solid tumor such as melanoma, head and neck, liver or kidney cancer. The sample was CD4+ or CD8+ T cells sorted from blood, taken in a trial of the OX40 agonist ivuxolimab. CDR3 coding DNA: TGTGCCAGCAGTAATCGACAGGGCACAGGGGAGCTGTTTTTT. This translates into CASSNRQGTGELFF.